The rows below give T cell receptor beta chains drawn from one sample of a study of tumor-infiltrating lymphocytes in primary liver carcinoma. TCRdb passed the multiplex PCR reads through MiXCR, listing each CDR3 protein once. The data show fewer than 350,000 distinct CDR3 sequences, with 55% to 65% seen just once and roughly 9% held by the top ten. Sequenced material: peripheral blood. The receptors stem from a man aged 35 to 55 with primary liver carcinoma and hepatitis B virus infection. Both conserved end residues are part of each CDR3. Fields, in order: clone size, J gene, V gene, D gene, CDR3 DNA, CDR3 protein. D genes are given only for firm matches. The size of a clone is reported for some rows only, either as once, few or many, or as a class for expanded clones.

>many|TRBJ1-5|TRBV6-1|NA
TGTGCCAGCAGTGACGGGGTGAGCAATCAGCCCCAGCATTTT
CASSDGVSNQPQHF
>NA|TRBJ2-3|TRBV12-3/TRBV12-4|NA
TGTGCCAACACCCTACGAGGGGCAGATACGCAGTATTTT
CANTLRGADTQYF
>NA|TRBJ1-5|TRBV28|NA
TGTGCCAGCAGTCCGGGACGGGGGGATCAGCCCCAGCATTTT
CASSPGRGDQPQHF
>once|TRBJ2-2|TRBV11-2|NA
TGTGCCAGCAGCACACAGTTCGGGGAGCTGTTTTTT
CASSTQFGELFF
>many|TRBJ1-2|TRBV11-2|NA
TGTGCCAGCAACCCGGCGGGGTACGGCTACACCTTC
CASNPAGYGYTF
>NA|TRBJ2-1|TRBV4-1|NA
TGCGCCAGCAGCCTCCGGGACAGGGGGGGACTAGCGGGCAAGACCTACAATGAGCAGTTCTTC
CASSLRDRGGLAGKTYNEQFF
>few|TRBJ1-1|TRBV10-2|TRBD1
TGCGCCAGCAGCCATCCGGGACAGGGAACTGAAGCTTTCTTT
CASSHPGQGTEAFF
>NA|TRBJ2-7|TRBV14|NA
TGTGCCAGCAGCAAAGAGATTGCCCCCAGGTGGTACGAGCAGTACTTC
CASSKEIAPRWYEQYF
>few|TRBJ1-5|TRBV7-8|TRBD1
TGTGCCAGCAGCCGACGGGAACAGGGGGCGGCTCAGCCCCAGCATTTT
CASSRREQGAAQPQHF
>NA|TRBJ2-5|TRBV12-3/TRBV12-4|NA
TGTGCCAGCAGATTCCCGCCTTATAAAGAGACCCAGTACTTC
CASRFPPYKETQYF
>many|TRBJ2-5|TRBV4-1|NA
TGCGCCAGCAGCCAAGAGGGAAGGGATGGGGAGACCCAGTACTTC
CASSQEGRDGETQYF
>NA|TRBJ1-1|TRBV28|TRBD1
TGTGCCAACAGTCTCGGGACAGGGGGCGCCGGCACTGAAGCTTTCTTT
CANSLGTGGAGTEAFF
>NA|TRBJ2-7|TRBV10-1|NA
TGCGCCAGCAGTGAAGGGGCCTACGAGCAGTACTTC
CASSEGAYEQYF
>NA|TRBJ2-7|TRBV2|NA
TGTGCCAGCATTCAGGGCTACGAGCAGTACTTC
CASIQGYEQYF
>many|TRBJ1-1|TRBV12-3/TRBV12-4|NA
TGTGCCAGCAACCCGGGCATGGGAAGGACTGAAGCTTTCTTT
CASNPGMGRTEAFF
>few|TRBJ2-7|TRBV5-1|TRBD2
TGCGCCAGCAGCTTCGTAGCGGGAGGCCAATACGAGCAGTACTTC
CASSFVAGGQYEQYF
>many|TRBJ2-2|TRBV4-2|NA
TGTGCCAGCAGCCAAGATCCCGACAGCGAAGTCACCGGGGAGCTGTTTTTT
CASSQDPDSEVTGELFF
>many|TRBJ2-3|TRBV6-1|NA
TGTGCCAGCAGTGACACAGATACGCAGTATTTT
CASSDTDTQYF
>many|TRBJ2-1|TRBV29-1|NA
TGCAGCGCTCCCCCCGGGCAGGGGTATAGTGAGCAGTTCTTC
CSAPPGQGYSEQFF
>NA|TRBJ2-5|TRBV28|NA
TGTGCCAGCAGTTTAGGAAGGACAGTGACCCTGTACTTC
CASSLGRTVTLYF
>NA|TRBJ1-5|TRBV6-2/TRBV6-3|NA
TGTGCCAGCAGTTACCCCCCTTTTTATCAGCCCCAGCATTTT
CASSYPPFYQPQHF
>NA|TRBJ2-2|TRBV7-9|NA
TGTGCCAGCAGCTTAGGTGAAGGTCTAGGCGGGGAGCTGTTTTTT
CASSLGEGLGGELFF
>many|TRBJ2-5|TRBV29-1|NA
TGCAGCGTTGCGGGGGTAGAGACCCAGTACTTC
CSVAGVETQYF
>NA|TRBJ1-1|TRBV29-1|NA
TGCAGCGTTGGATCCGGGGGTATGAACACTGAAGCTTTCTTT
CSVGSGGMNTEAFF
>NA|TRBJ2-2|TRBV4-3|NA
TGCGCCAGCAGCTTTATCGGCGCCGGAGAGCTGTTTTTT
CASSFIGAGELFF
>few|TRBJ2-1|TRBV5-1|TRBD2
TGCGCCAGCAGCTCGAGCGGGAGCAATGAGCAGTTCTTC
CASSSSGSNEQFF
>many|TRBJ2-7|TRBV6-2/TRBV6-3|NA
TGTGCCAGCAGTTACGGAGGGGGACCGAACGAGCAGTACTTC
CASSYGGGPNEQYF
>NA|TRBJ1-1|TRBV4-1|NA
TGCGCCAGCAGCCAGCCTACCGGCAGGGCTTTCTTT
CASSQPTGRAFF
>NA|TRBJ2-5|TRBV7-9|TRBD2
TGTGCCAGCAGCTTAGATCCCACTCCGGGGGGGACCCAGTACTTC
CASSLDPTPGGTQYF
>NA|TRBJ2-1|TRBV4-3|NA
TGCGCCAGCGACCAAGATCCCCACTCAGAATACAATGAGCAGTTCTTC
CASDQDPHSEYNEQFF
>NA|TRBJ2-7|TRBV11-2|NA
TGTCCCAGCAGCCTGCCAGATGAAACTCAGCGGGCTTACTTC
CPSSLPDETQRAYF
>NA|TRBJ2-1|TRBV6-2/TRBV6-3|TRBD1
TGTGCCAGCGGTTACAGGGGGCCCCTCGTTGAGCAGTTCTTC
CASGYRGPLVEQFF
>many|TRBJ2-1|TRBV6-5|TRBD1
TGTGCCAGCTGTCTGACCCGGACAGGGATAGTCAATGAGCAGTTCTTC
CASCLTRTGIVNEQFF
>NA|TRBJ1-4|TRBV5-1|TRBD1
TGCGCCAGCAGGTTGGACAGGGCGGATGAAAAACTGTTTTTT
CASRLDRADEKLFF
>NA|TRBJ2-3|TRBV4-2|TRBD2
TGTGCCAGCAGCCCGTTAGCGGGAGGCACAGGTACGCGGTATTTT
CASSPLAGGTGTRYF
>once|TRBJ2-1|TRBV24-1|NA
TGTGCCACCAGTGATTTGCAACCTCGCAATGAGCAGTTCTTC
CATSDLQPRNEQFF
>many|TRBJ2-3|TRBV5-4|TRBD1
TGTGCCAGCAGCTGGGACAGGGTCGCAGATACGCAGTATTTT
CASSWDRVADTQYF
>many|TRBJ2-7|TRBV11-2|NA
TGTGCCAGCAGCTTAGGCCCCACAGGTGCCGAGCAGTACTTC
CASSLGPTGAEQYF
>many|TRBJ2-5|TRBV6-5|NA
TGTGCCAGCAGTTACCCGGGTACCCCGACCCAGTACTTC
CASSYPGTPTQYF
>NA|TRBJ2-3|TRBV5-1|NA
TGCGCCAGCGGATCTCCTGGGGCAGATATGCAGTATTTT
CASGSPGADMQYF
>many|TRBJ2-3|TRBV12-5|NA
TGTGCTAGTGGTCCGGGGACTTTTTCAGATACGCAGTATTTT
CASGPGTFSDTQYF
>many|TRBJ2-7|TRBV29-1|TRBD2
TGCAGCGTTGAACGGGGAACTAGCGGGGTGTCTAAGCAGTACTTC
CSVERGTSGVSKQYF
>many|TRBJ1-1|TRBV11-1|NA
TGTGCCAGCAGCCCTCTACTTAAATTGCACGGGAAAGCTTTCTTT
CASSPLLKLHGKAFF
>once|TRBJ2-5|TRBV28|NA
TGTGCCAGCAGTTTTCGAAGGGGCTTGGTTGAGACCCGGTACTTC
CASSFRRGLVETRYF
>NA|TRBJ1-3|TRBV6-6|NA
TGTGCCAGCAGCCCCCGAAGGGATGGAAACACCATATATTTT
CASSPRRDGNTIYF
>many|TRBJ1-1|TRBV6-1|NA
TGTGCCAGCGGTAGGACGGACGGCCTGAACACTGAAGCTTTCTTT
CASGRTDGLNTEAFF
>many|TRBJ2-1|TRBV10-3|NA
TGTGCCATCAGTCCTGACAATGAGCAGTTCTTC
CAISPDNEQFF
>NA|TRBJ2-7|TRBV11-2|NA
TGTGCCAGCGGCTTTGGTCAGCTCTACGAGCAGTACTTC
CASGFGQLYEQYF
>NA|TRBJ2-3|TRBV5-4|TRBD2
TGTGCCAGCAGCCCCGGGGGGATGGGGACAGATACGCAGTATTTT
CASSPGGMGTDTQYF
>NA|TRBJ2-7|TRBV20-1|TRBD1
TGCAGTGCTAGAGAGCTCGGGACAGGACCCTACGAGCAGTACTTC
CSARELGTGPYEQYF
>many|TRBJ2-7|TRBV29-1|NA
TGCAGCGTTAGTGAAGGACAGAACTACGAGCAGTACTTC
CSVSEGQNYEQYF
>NA|TRBJ1-4|TRBV11-2|NA
TGTGCTAGAAGCCCGGTTGGACGGGCCGATAATGAAAAACTGTTTTTT
CARSPVGRADNEKLFF
>few|TRBJ1-2|TRBV6-5|TRBD1
TGTGCCAGCTTCGGGACAGTACATGGCTACACCTTC
CASFGTVHGYTF
>NA|TRBJ1-6|TRBV5-6|NA
TGTGCCAGCAGGAAGGGGACACAGGGCTATAATTCACCCCTCCACTTT
CASRKGTQGYNSPLHF